This T cell receptor (beta chain) was sequenced in a study of blood T cell repertoires in COVID-19. Repertoires were generated with immunoSEQ multiplex PCR, while TCRdb's copy carries only in-frame clones and drops some. The table shows around 200,000 clones, with approximately 86% occurring only once. Germline CDR1 is SNHLY and CDR2 is FYNNEI. The V end lost 10 bases, the J end lost 0 bases, and 18 bases lay between the germline ends. There are 15 residues in the CDR3. The sequencing sample was made of PBMCs or T cells enriched from blood (not recorded which). The rearrangement links TRBV2 to TRBJ1-2, with TRBD1 as a possible D gene (6 bases). This clonotype was sampled from a man younger than 35 with acute COVID-19. The CDR3 DNA reads as TGTGCCACTACGACAGGCAATAGCGCTAACTATGGCTACACCTTC. Translating gives CATTTGNSANYGYTF.